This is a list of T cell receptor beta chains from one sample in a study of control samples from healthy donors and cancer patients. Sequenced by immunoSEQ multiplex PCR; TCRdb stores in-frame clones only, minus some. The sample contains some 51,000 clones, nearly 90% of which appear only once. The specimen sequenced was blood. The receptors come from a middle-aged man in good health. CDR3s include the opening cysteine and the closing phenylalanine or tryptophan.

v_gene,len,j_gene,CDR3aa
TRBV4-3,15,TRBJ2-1,CASSQVSGGHNEQFF
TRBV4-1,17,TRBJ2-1,CASSQDLRAGVGNEQFF
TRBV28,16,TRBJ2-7,CASSLMGGPSSYEQYF
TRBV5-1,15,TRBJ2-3,CASSLGLREVDTQYF
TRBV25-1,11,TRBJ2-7,CASTGNYEQYF
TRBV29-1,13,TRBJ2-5,CSVAVRLQETQYF
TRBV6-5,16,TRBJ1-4,CASSYGGRGLNEKLFF
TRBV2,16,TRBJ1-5,CASSGLDGVSNQPQHF
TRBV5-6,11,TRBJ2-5,CASSRQETQYF
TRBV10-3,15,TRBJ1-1,CAISERGLENTEAFF